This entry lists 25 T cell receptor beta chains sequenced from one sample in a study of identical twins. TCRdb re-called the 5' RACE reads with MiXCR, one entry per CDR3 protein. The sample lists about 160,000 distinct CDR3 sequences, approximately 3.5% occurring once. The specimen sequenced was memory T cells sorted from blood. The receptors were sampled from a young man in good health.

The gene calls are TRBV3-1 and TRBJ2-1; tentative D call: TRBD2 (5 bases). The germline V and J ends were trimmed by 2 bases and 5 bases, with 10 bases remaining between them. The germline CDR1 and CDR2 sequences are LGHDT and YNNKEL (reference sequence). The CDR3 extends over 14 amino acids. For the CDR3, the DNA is TGTGCCAGCAGCCAATCGGACTGGGACAATGAGCAGTTCTTC. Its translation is CASSQSDWDNEQFF.

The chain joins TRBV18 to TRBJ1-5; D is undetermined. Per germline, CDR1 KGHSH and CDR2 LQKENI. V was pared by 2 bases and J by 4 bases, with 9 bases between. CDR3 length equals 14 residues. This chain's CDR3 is CASSPGMGNQPQHF. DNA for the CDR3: TGTGCCAGCTCACCAGGGATGGGGAATCAGCCCCAGCATTTT.

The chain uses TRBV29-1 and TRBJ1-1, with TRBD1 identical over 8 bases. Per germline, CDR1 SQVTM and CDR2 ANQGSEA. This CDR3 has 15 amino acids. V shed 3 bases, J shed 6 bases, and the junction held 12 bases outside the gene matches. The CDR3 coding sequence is TGCAGCGTTGACACCGGGACAGGCGGTGGGGCTGAAGCTTTCTTT. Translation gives CSVDTGTGGGAEAFF.

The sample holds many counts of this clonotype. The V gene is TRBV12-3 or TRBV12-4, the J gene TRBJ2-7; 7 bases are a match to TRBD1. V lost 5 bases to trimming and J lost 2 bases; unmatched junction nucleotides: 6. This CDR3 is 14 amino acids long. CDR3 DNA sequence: TGTGCCAGCAGTCCGCCGGGACAGCCCTACGAGCAGTACTTC. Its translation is CASSPPGQPYEQYF.

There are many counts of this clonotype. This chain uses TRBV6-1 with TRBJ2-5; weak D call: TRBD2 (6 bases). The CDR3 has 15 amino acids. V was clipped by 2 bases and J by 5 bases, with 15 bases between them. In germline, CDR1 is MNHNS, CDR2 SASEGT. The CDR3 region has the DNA TGTGCCAGCAGTGAAATTCACGCGGGGTGGGAGACCCAGTACTTC. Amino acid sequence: CASSEIHAGWETQYF.

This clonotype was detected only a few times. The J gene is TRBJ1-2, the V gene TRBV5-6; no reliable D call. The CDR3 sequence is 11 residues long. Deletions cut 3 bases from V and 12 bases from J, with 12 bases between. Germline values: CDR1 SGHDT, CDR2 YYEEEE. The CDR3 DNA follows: TGTGCCAGCAGCTCTAGAAGTAGCCACACCTTC. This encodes CASSSRSSHTF.

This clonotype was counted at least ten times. The CDR3 sequence is CASNSIAGPYEQYV. The CDR3 region has the DNA TGTGCCAGTAATTCCATAGCGGGACCATACGAGCAGTACGTC. This chain links TRBV6-2 or TRBV6-3 with TRBJ2-7; 8 nucleotides agree with TRBD2. CDR3 length: 14 amino acids. Germline CDR1 and CDR2: MNHEY and SVGEGT. The J segment lost 4 bases and the V segment lost 9 bases, leaving 11 bases of the junction unmatched.

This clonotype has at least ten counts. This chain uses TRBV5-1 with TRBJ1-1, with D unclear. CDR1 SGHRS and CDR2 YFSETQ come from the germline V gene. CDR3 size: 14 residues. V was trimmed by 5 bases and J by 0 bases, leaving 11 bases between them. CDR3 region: CASRKDGMNTEAFF. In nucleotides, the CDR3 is TGCGCCAGCAGAAAGGACGGCATGAACACTGAAGCTTTCTTT.

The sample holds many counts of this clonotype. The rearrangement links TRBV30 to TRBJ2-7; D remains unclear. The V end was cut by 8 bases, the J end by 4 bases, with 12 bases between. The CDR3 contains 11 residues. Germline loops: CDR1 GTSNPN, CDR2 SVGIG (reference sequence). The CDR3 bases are TGTGCCCGGGTACAAGGGTACGAGCAGTACTTC. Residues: CARVQGYEQYF.

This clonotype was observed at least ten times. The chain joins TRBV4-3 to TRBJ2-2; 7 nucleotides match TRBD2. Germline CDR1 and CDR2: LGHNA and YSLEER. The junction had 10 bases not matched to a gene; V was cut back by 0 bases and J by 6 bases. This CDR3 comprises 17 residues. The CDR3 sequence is CASSQDRTSLSSGELFF. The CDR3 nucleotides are TGCGCCAGCAGCCAAGATCGGACTAGTCTTTCGTCCGGGGAGCTGTTTTTT.

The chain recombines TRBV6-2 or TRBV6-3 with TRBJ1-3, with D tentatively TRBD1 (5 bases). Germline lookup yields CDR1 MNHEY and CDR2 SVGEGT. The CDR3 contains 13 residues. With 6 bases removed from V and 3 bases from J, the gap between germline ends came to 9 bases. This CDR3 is CASSWGFGNTIYF. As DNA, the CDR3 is TGTGCCAGCAGCTGGGGGTTTGGAAACACCATATATTTT.

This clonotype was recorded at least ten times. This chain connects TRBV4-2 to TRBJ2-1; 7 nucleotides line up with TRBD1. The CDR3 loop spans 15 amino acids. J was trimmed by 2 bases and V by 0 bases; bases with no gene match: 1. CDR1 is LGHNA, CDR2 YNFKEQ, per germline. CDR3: CASSQDTGAYNEQFF. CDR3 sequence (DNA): TGTGCCAGCAGCCAAGATACAGGGGCCTACAATGAGCAGTTCTTC.

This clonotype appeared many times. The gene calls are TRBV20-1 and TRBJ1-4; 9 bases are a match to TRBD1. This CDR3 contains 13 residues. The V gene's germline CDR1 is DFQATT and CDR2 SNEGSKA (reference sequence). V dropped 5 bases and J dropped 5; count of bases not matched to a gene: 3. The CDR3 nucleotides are TGCAGTGCTCCAGGACAGGGGAATGAAAAACTGTTTTTT. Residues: CSAPGQGNEKLFF.

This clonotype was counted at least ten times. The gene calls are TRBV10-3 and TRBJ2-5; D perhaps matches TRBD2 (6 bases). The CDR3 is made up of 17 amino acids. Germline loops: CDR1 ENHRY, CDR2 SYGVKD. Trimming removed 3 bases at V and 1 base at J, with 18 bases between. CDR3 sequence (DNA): TGTGCCATCAGTGATCCGCGGGGATATGGCTCCCAAGAGACCCAGTACTTC. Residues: CAISDPRGYGSQETQYF.

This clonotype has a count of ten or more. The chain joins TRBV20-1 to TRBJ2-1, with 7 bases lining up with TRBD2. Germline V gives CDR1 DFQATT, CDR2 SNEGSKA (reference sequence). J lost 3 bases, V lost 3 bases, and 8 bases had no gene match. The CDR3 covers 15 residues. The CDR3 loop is CSASGSGGVYNEQFF. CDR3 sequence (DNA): TGCAGTGCTAGTGGTTCGGGAGGAGTCTACAATGAGCAGTTCTTC.

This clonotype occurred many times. CDR3 sequence reads: CSAGGGREARPETQYF. In DNA form, the CDR3 reads TGCAGTGCCGGGGGGGGACGGGAGGCAAGACCAGAGACCCAGTACTTC. This chain uses TRBV20-1 with TRBJ2-5; 8 nucleotides agree with TRBD2. From germline, CDR1 is DFQATT and CDR2 SNEGSKA (reference sequence). The CDR3 is 16 residues long. The trim removed 6 bases at V and 4 bases at J, leaving 16 bases unmatched.

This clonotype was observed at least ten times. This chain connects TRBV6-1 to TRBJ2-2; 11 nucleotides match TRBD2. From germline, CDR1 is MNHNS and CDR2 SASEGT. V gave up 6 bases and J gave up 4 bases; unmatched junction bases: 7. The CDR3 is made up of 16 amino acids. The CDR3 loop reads CASRSGTSGITGELFF. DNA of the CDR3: TGTGCCAGCAGGTCCGGGACTAGCGGTATCACCGGGGAGCTGTTTTTT.

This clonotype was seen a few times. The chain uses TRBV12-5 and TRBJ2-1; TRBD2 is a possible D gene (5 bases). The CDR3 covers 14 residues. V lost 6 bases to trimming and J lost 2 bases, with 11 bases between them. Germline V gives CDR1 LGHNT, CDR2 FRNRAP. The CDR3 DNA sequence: TGTGCTAGTGGAGAGGGTAGGACCTACAATGAGCAGTTCTTC. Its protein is CASGEGRTYNEQFF.

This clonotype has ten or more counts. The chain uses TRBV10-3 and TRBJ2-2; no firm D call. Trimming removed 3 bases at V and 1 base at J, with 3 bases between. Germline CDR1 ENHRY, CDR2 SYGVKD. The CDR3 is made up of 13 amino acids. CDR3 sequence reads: CAISDLNTGELFF. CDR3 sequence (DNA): TGTGCCATCAGTGATTTGAACACCGGGGAGCTGTTTTTT.

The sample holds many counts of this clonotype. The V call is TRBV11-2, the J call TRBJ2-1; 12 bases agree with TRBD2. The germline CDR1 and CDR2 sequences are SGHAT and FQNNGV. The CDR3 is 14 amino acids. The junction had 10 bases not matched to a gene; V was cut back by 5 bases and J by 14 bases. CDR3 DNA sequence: TGTGCCAGCAGCGACTGGCTAGCGGGAGGGATGAAGTTCTTC. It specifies CASSDWLAGGMKFF.

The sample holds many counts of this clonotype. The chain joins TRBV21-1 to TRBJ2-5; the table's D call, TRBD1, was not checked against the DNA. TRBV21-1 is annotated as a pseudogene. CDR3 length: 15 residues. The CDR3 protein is CASSTPTGGAETQYF. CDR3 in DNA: TGTGCCAGCAGCACCCCCACAGGGGGCGCCGAGACCCAGTACTTC.

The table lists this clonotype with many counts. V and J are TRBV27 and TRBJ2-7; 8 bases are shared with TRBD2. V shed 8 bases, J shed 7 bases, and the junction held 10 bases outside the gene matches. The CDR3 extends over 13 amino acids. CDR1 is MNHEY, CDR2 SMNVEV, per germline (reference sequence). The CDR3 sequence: CASGPGSGTEQYV. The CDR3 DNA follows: TGTGCCAGCGGACCGGGTAGCGGGACAGAGCAGTACGTC.

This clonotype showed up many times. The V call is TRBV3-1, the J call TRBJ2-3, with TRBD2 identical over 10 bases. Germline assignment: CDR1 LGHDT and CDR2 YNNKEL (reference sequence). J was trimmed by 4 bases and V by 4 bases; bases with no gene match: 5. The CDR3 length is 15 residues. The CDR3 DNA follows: TGTGCCAGCAGCCTACGAGCGGGAGGGGCAGATACGCAGTATTTT. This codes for CASSLRAGGADTQYF.

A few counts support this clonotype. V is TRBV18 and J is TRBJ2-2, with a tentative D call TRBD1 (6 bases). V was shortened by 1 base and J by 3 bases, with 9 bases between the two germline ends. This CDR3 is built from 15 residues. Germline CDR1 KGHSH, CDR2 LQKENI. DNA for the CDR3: TGTGCCAGCTCACCACGTGGACAGTACACCGGGGAGCTGTTTTTT. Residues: CASSPRGQYTGELFF.

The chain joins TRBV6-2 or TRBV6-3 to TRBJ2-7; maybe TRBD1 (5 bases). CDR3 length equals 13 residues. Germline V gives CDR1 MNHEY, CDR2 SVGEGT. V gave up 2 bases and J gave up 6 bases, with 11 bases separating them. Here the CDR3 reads CASSYRGMGEQYF. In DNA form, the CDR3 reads TGTGCCAGCAGTTACAGGGGAATGGGCGAGCAGTACTTC.